This TCR beta chain was sequenced in a study of post-analysis software for immune sequencing data. About the research overall: Recorded disease courses covered relapsing-remitting, secondary progressive and progressive-relapsing multiple sclerosis. Some patients had no subtype annotation.

Each TCR beta cDNA library carried unique molecular identifiers. The authors obtained roughly 0.5 million cDNA molecules from around 0.96 to 9.9 million T cells. TCRdb used MiXCR to reprocess the PCR reads, holding one entry per CDR3 protein. The sample yields roughly 700,000 distinct CDR3 sequences, roughly 27% seen once. As to this clonotype: Its matching antigen is unknown.

CDR3 length: 11 amino acids. CDR1 is MNHNY and CDR2 is SVGAGI in the germline V gene (reference sequence). V shed 8 bases and J shed 5 bases, with 9 bases lying between them. General observations from the study: TRBV segments more frequent in patients than in controls numbered roughly 5 and included TRBV5-6, TRBV5-1 and TRBV20-1.

The chain employs TRBV6-6 and TRBJ1-2; a weak D match, TRBD1 (5 bases). Sample: blood. This clonotype was obtained from a girl aged 10 to 17 with multiple sclerosis. This chain's CDR3 is CASLWGYGYTF. In DNA form, the CDR3 reads TGTGCCAGCCTGTGGGGGTATGGCTACACCTTC.